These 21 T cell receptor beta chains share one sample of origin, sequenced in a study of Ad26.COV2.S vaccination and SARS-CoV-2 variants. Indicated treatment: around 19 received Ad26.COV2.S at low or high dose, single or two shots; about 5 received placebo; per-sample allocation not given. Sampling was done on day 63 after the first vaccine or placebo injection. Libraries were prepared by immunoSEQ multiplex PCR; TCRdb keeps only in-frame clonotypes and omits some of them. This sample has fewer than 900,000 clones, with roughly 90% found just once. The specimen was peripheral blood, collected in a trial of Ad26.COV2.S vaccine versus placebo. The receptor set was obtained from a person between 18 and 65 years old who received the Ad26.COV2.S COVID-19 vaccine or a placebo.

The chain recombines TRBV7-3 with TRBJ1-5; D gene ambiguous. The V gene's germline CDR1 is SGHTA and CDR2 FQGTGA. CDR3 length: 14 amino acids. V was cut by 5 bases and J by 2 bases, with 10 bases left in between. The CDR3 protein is CASSPAGGNQPQHF. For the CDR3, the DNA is TGTGCCAGCAGCCCCGCGGGTGGCAATCAGCCCCAGCATTTT. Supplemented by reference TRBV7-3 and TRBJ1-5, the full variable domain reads GAGVSQTPSNKVTEKGKYVELRCDPISGHTALYWYRQSLGQGPEFLIYFQGTGAADDSGLPNDRFFAVRPEGSVSTLKIQRTERGDSAVYLCASSPAGGNQPQHFGDGTRLSIL.

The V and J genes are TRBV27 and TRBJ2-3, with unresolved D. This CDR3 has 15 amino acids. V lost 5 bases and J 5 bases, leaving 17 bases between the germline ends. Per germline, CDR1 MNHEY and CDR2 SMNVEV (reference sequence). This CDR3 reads CASSMDKSLRDTQYF. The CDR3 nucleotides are TGTGCCAGCAGTATGGATAAGTCTCTCAGAGATACGCAGTATTTT.

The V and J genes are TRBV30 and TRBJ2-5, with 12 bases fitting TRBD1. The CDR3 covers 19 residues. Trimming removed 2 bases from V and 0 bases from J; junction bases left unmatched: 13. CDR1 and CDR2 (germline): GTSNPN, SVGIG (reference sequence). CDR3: CAWSLDSTGTGGYQETQYF. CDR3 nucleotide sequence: TGTGCCTGGAGTTTAGACTCAACCGGGACAGGGGGCTACCAAGAGACCCAGTACTTC.

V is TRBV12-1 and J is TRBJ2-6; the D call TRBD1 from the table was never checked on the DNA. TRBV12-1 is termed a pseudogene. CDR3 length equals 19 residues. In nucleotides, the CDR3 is TGTGCCAGCAGCCCTAGATCCGGACAGGACTACCAGTTGGCCAACGTCCTGACTTTC. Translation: CASSPRSGQDYQLANVLTF.

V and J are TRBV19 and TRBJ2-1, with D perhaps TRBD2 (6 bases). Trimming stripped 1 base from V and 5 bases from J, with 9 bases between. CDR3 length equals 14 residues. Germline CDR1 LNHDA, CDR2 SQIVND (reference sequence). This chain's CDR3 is CASSIGGVNNEQFF. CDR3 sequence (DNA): TGTGCCAGTAGTATAGGGGGGGTCAACAATGAGCAGTTCTTC. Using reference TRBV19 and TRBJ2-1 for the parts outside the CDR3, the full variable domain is DGGITQSPKYLFRKEGQNVTLSCEQNLNHDAMYWYRQDPGQGLRLIYYSQIVNDFQKGDIAEGYSVSREKKESFPLTVTSAQKNPTAFYLCASSIGGVNNEQFFGPGTRLTVL.

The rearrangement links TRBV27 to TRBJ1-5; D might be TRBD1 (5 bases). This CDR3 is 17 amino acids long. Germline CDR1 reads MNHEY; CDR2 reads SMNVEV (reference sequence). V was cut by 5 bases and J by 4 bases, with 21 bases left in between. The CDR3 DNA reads TGTGCCAGCAGTCACACGTGGGCAGGGAGTAGGAATCAGCCCCAGCATTTT. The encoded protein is CASSHTWAGSRNQPQHF.

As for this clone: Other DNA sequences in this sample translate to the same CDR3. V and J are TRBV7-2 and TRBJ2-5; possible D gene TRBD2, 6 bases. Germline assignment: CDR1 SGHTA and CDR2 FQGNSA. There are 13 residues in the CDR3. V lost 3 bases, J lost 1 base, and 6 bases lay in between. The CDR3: CASSLGLQETQYF. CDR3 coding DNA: TGTGCCAGCAGCTTGGGACTCCAAGAGACCCAGTACTTC.

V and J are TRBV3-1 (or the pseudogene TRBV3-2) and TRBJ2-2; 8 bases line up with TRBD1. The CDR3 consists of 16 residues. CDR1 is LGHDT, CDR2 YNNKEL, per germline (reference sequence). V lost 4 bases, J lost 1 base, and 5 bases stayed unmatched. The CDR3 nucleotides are TGTGCCAGCAGCCGGACAGGGCCGGTGAACACCGGGGAGCTGTTTTTT. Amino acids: CASSRTGPVNTGELFF.

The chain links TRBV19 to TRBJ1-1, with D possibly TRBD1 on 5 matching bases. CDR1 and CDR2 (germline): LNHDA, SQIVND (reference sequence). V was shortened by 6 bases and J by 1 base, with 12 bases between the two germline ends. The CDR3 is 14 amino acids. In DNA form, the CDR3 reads TGTGCCAGTAGATCGGTGGGGGAGAACACTGAAGCTTTCTTT. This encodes CASRSVGENTEAFF.

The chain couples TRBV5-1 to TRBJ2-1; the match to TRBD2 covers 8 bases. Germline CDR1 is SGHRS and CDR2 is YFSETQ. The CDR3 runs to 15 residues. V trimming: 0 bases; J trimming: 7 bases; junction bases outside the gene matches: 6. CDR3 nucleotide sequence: TGCGCCAGCAGCTTGGCCGGGACTAGAGGGAATGAGCAGTTCTTC. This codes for CASSLAGTRGNEQFF.

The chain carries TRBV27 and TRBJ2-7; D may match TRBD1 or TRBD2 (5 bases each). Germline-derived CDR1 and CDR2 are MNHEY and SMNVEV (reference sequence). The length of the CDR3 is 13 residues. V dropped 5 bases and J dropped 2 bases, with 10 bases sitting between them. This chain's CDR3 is CASSLGTTYEQYF. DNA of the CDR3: TGTGCCAGCAGTCTTGGGACCACCTACGAGCAGTACTTC.

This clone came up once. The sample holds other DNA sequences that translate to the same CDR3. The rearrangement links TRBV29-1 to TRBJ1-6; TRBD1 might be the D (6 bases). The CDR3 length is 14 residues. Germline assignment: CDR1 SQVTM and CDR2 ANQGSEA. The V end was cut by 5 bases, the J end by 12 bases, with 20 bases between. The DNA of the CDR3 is TGCAGCGTTCACCGCCAAGGGGGATATCTACCCCTCCACTTT. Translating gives CSVHRQGGYLPLHF. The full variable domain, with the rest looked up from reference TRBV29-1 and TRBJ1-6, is SAVISQKPSRDICQRGTSLTIQCQVDSQVTMMFWYRQQPGQSLTLIATANQGSEATYESGFVIDKFPISRPNLTFSTLTVSNMSPEDSSIYLCSVHRQGGYLPLHFGNGTRLTVT.

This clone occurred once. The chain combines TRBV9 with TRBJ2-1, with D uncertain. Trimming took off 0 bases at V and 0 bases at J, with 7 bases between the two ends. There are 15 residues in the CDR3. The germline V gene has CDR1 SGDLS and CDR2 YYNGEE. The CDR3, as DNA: TGTGCCAGCAGCGTAGAAGGTGACTCCTACAATGAGCAGTTCTTC. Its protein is CASSVEGDSYNEQFF.

The CDR3 sequence: CASSPLQGPHIDYTF. The CDR3 nucleotides read TGTGCCAGCAGCCCCCTACAGGGTCCCCATATAGACTACACCTTC. The chain has TRBV7-7 and TRBJ1-2; D might be TRBD1 (6 bases). The CDR3 spans 15 residues. Germline assignment: CDR1 SSHAT and CDR2 FNYEAQ (reference sequence). V was cut by 5 bases and J by 10 bases, with 23 bases left in between. Full variable domain (rest looked up from reference TRBV7-7 and TRBJ1-2): GAGVSQSPRYKVTKRGQDVTLRCDPISSHATLYWYQQALGQGPEFLTYFNYEAQPDKSGLPSDRFSAERPEGSISTLTIQRTEQRDSAMYRCASSPLQGPHIDYTFGSGTRLTVV.

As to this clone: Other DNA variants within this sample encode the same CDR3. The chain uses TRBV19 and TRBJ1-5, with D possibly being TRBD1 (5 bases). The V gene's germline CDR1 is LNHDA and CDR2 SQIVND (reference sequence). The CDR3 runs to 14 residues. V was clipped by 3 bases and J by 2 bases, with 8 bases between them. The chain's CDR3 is CASSIIGGNQPQHF. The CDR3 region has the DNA TGTGCCAGTAGTATCATAGGGGGCAATCAGCCCCAGCATTTT.

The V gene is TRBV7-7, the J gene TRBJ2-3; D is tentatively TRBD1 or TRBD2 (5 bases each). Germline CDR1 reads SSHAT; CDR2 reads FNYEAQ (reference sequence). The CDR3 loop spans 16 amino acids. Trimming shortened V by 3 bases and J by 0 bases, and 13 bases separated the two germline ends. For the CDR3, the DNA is TGTGCCAGCAGCTTGGACGGGACGGGCAGCACAGATACGCAGTATTTT. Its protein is CASSLDGTGSTDTQYF.

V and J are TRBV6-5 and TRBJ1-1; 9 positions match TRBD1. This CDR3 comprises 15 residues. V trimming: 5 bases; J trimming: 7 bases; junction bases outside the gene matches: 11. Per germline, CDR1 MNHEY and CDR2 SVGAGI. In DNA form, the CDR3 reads TGTGCCAGCAGTCCCCTGGGACAGGGTAAGAGTGAAGCTTTCTTT. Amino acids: CASSPLGQGKSEAFF.

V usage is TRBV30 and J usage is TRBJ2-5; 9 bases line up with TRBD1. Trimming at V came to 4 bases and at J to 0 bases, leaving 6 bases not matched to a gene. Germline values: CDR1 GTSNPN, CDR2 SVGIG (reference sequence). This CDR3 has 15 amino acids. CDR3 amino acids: CAWNLGQGYQETQYF. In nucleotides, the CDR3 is TGTGCCTGGAATCTGGGACAGGGCTACCAAGAGACCCAGTACTTC.

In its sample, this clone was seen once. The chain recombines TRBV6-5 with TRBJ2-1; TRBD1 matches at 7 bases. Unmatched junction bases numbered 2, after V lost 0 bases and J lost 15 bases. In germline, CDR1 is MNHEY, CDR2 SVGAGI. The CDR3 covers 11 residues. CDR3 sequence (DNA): TGTGCCAGCAGTTACTCGGGACAGACGTTCTTC. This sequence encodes CASSYSGQTFF.

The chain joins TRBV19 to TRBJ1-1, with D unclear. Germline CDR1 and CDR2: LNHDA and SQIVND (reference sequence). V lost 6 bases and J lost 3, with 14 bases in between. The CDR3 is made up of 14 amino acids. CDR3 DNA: TGTGCCAGTAGGACTTACCGGAGAGACACTGAAGCTTTCTTT. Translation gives CASRTYRRDTEAFF.

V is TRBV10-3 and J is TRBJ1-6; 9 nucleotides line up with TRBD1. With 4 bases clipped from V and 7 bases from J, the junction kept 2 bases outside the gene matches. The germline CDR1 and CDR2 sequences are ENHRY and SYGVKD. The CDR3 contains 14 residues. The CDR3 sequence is CAISGDRENSPLHF. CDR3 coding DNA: TGTGCCATCAGTGGGGACAGGGAAAATTCACCCCTCCACTTT.